This T cell receptor beta chain is from a study of blood T cells in healthy people across ages. For the second PCR, which ran for about 6 to 11 cycles, a sample-barcoded 5' primer and a J-beta primer mix were used. Each sample yielded at least 2.5 million CDR3-containing paired-end reads. TCRdb re-analysed the 5' RACE reads in MiXCR, keeping a single row per CDR3 protein. The sample yields around 1,500,000 distinct CDR3 sequences, about 40% seen once. CDR3 length: 15 amino acids. The ends were cut back, 3 bases at V and 6 bases at J, with 18 bases in the middle. CDR1 and CDR2 from the germline V gene are SGDLS and YYNGEE. Study observations and caveats: Per million T cells, the diversity of TCR beta decreased roughly linearly as age advanced.

With regard to this clonotype: Its antigen is as yet unknown. The CDR3 end shows no conserved phenylalanine or tryptophan, and so a read error is likely.

The rearrangement joins TRBV9 to TRBJ1-2; TRBD1 might be the D (5 bases). The specimen sequenced was blood. The source is a woman aged 18-29 years in good health. The CDR3 DNA follows: TGTGCCAGCAGCGCAGATGGGGCGGGAACGCATGGCTACACCTCC. It specifies CASSADGAGTHGYTS.